The clone carrying this T cell receptor (beta chain) was observed a few times. Its antigen remains unidentified. TCRdb itself ran the 5' RACE reads through MiXCR, one entry per CDR3 protein. Of 200,000 to 250,000 distinct CDR3 sequences listed, about a sixth were seen once; the top ten hold around 3.7%. The germline V gene encodes CDR1 DFQATT and CDR2 SNEGSKA (reference sequence). The CDR3 consists of 15 residues. V dropped 3 bases and J dropped 3; count of bases not matched to a gene: 9. The data stem from a study of T-cell memory formation after mild COVID-19. Study-level findings and limits: Pre-infection memory harbored some responding clones, suggesting cross-reactive memory joined.

The sequence derives from a man between 18 and 35 years old who had mild COVID-19 (a few samples of this study predate the infection). Cell type and time point are not known. This chain connects TRBV20-1 to TRBJ2-5; 8 nucleotides align to TRBD2. The specimen was PBMCs or a T cell subset sorted from them (not recorded which). CDR3: CSARRGAGAKETQYF. CDR3 DNA sequence: TGCAGTGCTAGGAGGGGAGCGGGGGCTAAAGAGACCCAGTACTTC.